The next 18 T cell receptor beta chains were all read from a single sample in a study of blood T cells in healthy people across ages. Primed by a sample-barcoded 5' primer and a J-beta primer mix, a second PCR proceeded for about 6 to 12 cycles. TCRdb analysed the 5' RACE reads with MiXCR anew, one entry per CDR3 protein. This table holds 500,000 to 550,000 distinct CDR3 sequences, approximately 25% found once. These same data were also listed under a study on T cells of mothers and their children.

Material: blood. These receptors all stem from a boy younger than 18 in good health.

This clonotype showed up just a few times. This chain joins TRBV20-1 and TRBJ1-5; maybe TRBD1 (6 bases). From germline, CDR1 is DFQATT and CDR2 SNEGSKA (reference sequence). The CDR3 length is 16 residues. Trimming removed 6 bases at V and 0 bases at J, with 18 bases between. Here the CDR3 DNA reads TGCAGTGCCCAGAAGGGGACAACTAATAGCAATCAGCCCCAGCATTTT. This translates into CSAQKGTTNSNQPQHF.

The gene calls are TRBV5-1 and TRBJ2-3; 10 bases match TRBD1. CDR3 length: 15 residues. Germline V gene lookup returns CDR1 SGHRS and CDR2 YFSETQ. V was clipped by 5 bases and J by 5 bases; unmatched bases: 8. DNA for the CDR3: TGCGCCAGCAGGACAGGACAGGGGGTCCTAGATACGCAGTATTTT. Protein sequence: CASRTGQGVLDTQYF.

This chain connects TRBV20-1 to TRBJ2-5; a possible D gene is TRBD1 (5 bases). V was cut by 6 bases and J by 4 bases, with 21 bases left in between. Germline CDR1 DFQATT, CDR2 SNEGSKA (reference sequence). CDR3 length: 15 residues. CDR3 region: CSAAPGQGVRETQYF. The CDR3 bases are TGCAGTGCCGCCCCAGGGCAGGGTGTCAGAGAGACCCAGTACTTC.

The genes are TRBV14 and TRBJ2-7, with 7 bases lining up with TRBD2. The ends lost 1 base at V and 4 bases at J; junction bases unmatched: 7. This CDR3 spans 15 amino acids. CDR1 and CDR2 (germline): SGHDN, FVKESK. This chain's CDR3 is CASSQAPSGTYEQYF. DNA for the CDR3: TGTGCCAGCAGCCAAGCCCCGAGCGGGACGTACGAGCAGTACTTC.

The J gene is TRBJ2-7, the V gene TRBV7-2; D tentatively reads TRBD1 or TRBD2 (5 bases each). Trimming left V 1 base short and J 4 bases short, with 17 bases between. Germline values: CDR1 SGHTA, CDR2 FQGNSA. The CDR3 spans 16 residues. The CDR3 DNA follows: TGTGCCAGCAGCTTAGGGGGGTGGGAGTCACAATACGAGCAGTACTTC. Its protein is CASSLGGWESQYEQYF.

The chain uses TRBV7-8 and TRBJ2-5, with a possible D match to TRBD1 (6 bases). V shed 2 bases and J shed 5 bases, with 18 bases lying between them. Looked up from germline, CDR1 is SGHVS and CDR2 is FQNEAQ. The CDR3 covers 16 residues. CDR3: CASSLPARTVQETQYF. The CDR3 region has the DNA TGTGCCAGCAGCTTACCCGCGAGGACAGTCCAGGAGACCCAGTACTTC. Full variable domain (outside the CDR3, taken from reference TRBV7-8 and TRBJ2-5): GAGVSQSPRYKVAKRGQDVALRCDPISGHVSLFWYQQALGQGPEFLTYFQNEAQLDKSGLPSDRFFAERPEGSVSTLKIQRTQQEDSAVYLCASSLPARTVQETQYFGPGTRLLVL.

This clonotype was seen only a few times. The CDR3 DNA reads TGTGCCAGCAGTGATCCCCTTCCCACAGGGAAAGAGCAGTACTTC. Its translation: CASSDPLPTGKEQYF. The V gene is TRBV2, the J gene TRBJ2-7, with D maybe TRBD1 (6 bases). This CDR3 contains 15 residues. Germline V CDR1 and CDR2: SNHLY, FYNNEI. Trimming removed 3 bases at V and 7 bases at J, with 19 bases between.

V and J are TRBV2 and TRBJ1-2, with D hard to call. Germline V CDR1 and CDR2: SNHLY, FYNNEI. The CDR3 runs 15 residues. Deletions cut 0 bases from V and 4 bases from J, with 12 bases between. For the CDR3, the DNA is TGTGCCAGCAGTGAAGCCTCGGCAGGTCGCTATGGCTACACCTTC. It is translated as CASSEASAGRYGYTF.

This chain joins TRBV5-1 and TRBJ2-7, with D perhaps TRBD1 (5 bases). CDR3 size: 12 residues. Germline V gene lookup returns CDR1 SGHRS and CDR2 YFSETQ. Trimming cost V 5 bases and J 4 bases, with 10 bases left between them. The CDR3 loop reads CASRDIGYEQYF. In DNA, the CDR3 is TGCGCCAGCAGGGACATTGGTTACGAGCAGTACTTC.

This clonotype was recorded a few times. The gene calls are TRBV4-2 and TRBJ1-4, with TRBD1 as a possible D gene (5 bases). The length of the CDR3 is 14 residues. Germline CDR1 is LGHNA and CDR2 is YNFKEQ. Deletions cut 4 bases from V and 8 bases from J, with 14 bases between. CDR3 nucleotide sequence: TGTGCCAGCAGCCTATCAACTTGGGGGGAAAAACTGTTTTTT. Amino acid sequence: CASSLSTWGEKLFF.

There are a few counts of this clonotype. This rearrangement joins TRBV4-1 to TRBJ1-1, with D hard to call. The CDR3 length is 15 residues. Trimming took off 0 bases at V and 0 bases at J, with 8 bases between the two ends. Germline V CDR1 and CDR2: MGHRA, YSYEKL. CDR3 in DNA: TGCGCCAGCAGCCAAGAGGACGGGATGAACACTGAAGCTTTCTTT. Protein: CASSQEDGMNTEAFF.

The chain recombines TRBV28 with TRBJ1-4, with D unclear. The V gene's germline CDR1 is MDHEN and CDR2 SYDVKM. The CDR3 spans 13 residues. V shed 6 bases and J shed 8 bases, with 13 bases lying between them. The CDR3 nucleotides read TGTGCCAGCAGCCTGGAGACTGGGGAAAAACTGTTTTTT. Translation gives CASSLETGEKLFF.

This clonotype has more than one count but fewer than ten. This chain uses TRBV6-1 with TRBJ1-6, with TRBD1 as a possible D gene (5 bases). The germline V gene has CDR1 MNHNS and CDR2 SASEGT. Trimming removed 2 bases at V and 7 bases at J, with 6 bases between. CDR3 length: 13 amino acids. The CDR3 DNA follows: TGTGCCAGCAGTGAATGGGGCAATTCACCCCTCCACTTT. This sequence encodes CASSEWGNSPLHF.

The J gene is TRBJ2-5, the V gene TRBV5-1; a weak D match, TRBD1 (6 bases). The CDR3 extends over 14 amino acids. Trimming removed 4 bases at V and 9 bases at J, with 19 bases between. CDR1 SGHRS and CDR2 YFSETQ come from the germline V gene. The CDR3 loop reads CASSQGDTNGAQYF. In DNA, the CDR3 is TGCGCCAGCAGCCAAGGGGACACAAACGGGGCCCAGTACTTC.

This clonotype occurred a few times. The V gene is TRBV27, the J gene TRBJ2-1; no reliable D call. CDR3 length: 14 residues. Germline V gene lookup returns CDR1 MNHEY and CDR2 SMNVEV (reference sequence). Deletions cut 7 bases from V and 0 bases from J, with 10 bases between. CDR3 sequence: CASTLGGSYNEQFF. CDR3 sequence (DNA): TGTGCCAGCACCTTGGGCGGCTCCTACAATGAGCAGTTCTTC.

V and J are TRBV20-1 and TRBJ2-1, with 16 bases identical to TRBD2. The CDR3 length is 18 residues. Germline CDR1 reads DFQATT; CDR2 reads SNEGSKA (reference sequence). Trimming removed 3 bases from V and 1 base from J; junction bases left unmatched: 6. CDR3 bases: TGCAGTGCTAGGGGACTAGCGGGGGGGTCCCCGTCCTACAATGAGCAGTTCTTC. It is translated as CSARGLAGGSPSYNEQFF.

The chain joins TRBV7-2 to TRBJ1-2, with D unclear. Trimming took 4 bases from V and 1 from J, leaving 13 bases between them. CDR3 length: 15 residues. Germline V lookup: CDR1 SGHTA, CDR2 FQGNSA. CDR3 DNA: TGTGCCAGCAGCTATCTCGAGAACGTTAACTATGGCTACACCTTC. As protein: CASSYLENVNYGYTF. The variable domain in full, completed from reference TRBV7-2 and TRBJ1-2, reads GAGVSQSPSNKVTEKGKDVELRCDPISGHTALYWYRQSLGQGLEFLIYFQGNSAPDKSGLPSDRFSAERTGGSVSTLTIQRTQQEDSAVYLCASSYLENVNYGYTFGSGTRLTVV.

V is TRBV6-2 or TRBV6-3 and J is TRBJ2-7, with D uncertain. The CDR3 runs to 16 residues. CDR1 and CDR2 (germline): MNHEY, SVGEGT. V was cut by 0 bases and J by 0 bases, with 12 bases left in between. CDR3 protein: CASSYSHYVVSYEQYF. CDR3 DNA sequence: TGTGCCAGCAGTTACTCGCATTATGTCGTCTCCTACGAGCAGTACTTC.